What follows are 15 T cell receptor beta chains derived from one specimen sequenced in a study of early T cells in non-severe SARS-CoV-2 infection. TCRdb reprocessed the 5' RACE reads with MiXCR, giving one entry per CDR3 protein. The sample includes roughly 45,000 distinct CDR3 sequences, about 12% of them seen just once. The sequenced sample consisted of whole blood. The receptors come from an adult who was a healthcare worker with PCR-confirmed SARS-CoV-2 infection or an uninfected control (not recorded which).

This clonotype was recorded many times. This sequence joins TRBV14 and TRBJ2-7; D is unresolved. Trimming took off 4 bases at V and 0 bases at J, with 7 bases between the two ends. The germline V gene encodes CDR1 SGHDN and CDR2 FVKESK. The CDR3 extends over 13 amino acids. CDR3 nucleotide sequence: TGTGCCAGCAGCCCACTTCTCTCCTACGAGCAGTACTTC. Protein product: CASSPLLSYEQYF.

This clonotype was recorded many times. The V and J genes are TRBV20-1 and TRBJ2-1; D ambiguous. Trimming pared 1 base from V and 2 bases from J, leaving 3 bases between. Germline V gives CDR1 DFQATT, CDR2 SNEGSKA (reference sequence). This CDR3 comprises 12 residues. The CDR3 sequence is CSARVAYNEQFF. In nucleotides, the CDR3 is TGCAGTGCTAGAGTAGCCTACAATGAGCAGTTCTTC.

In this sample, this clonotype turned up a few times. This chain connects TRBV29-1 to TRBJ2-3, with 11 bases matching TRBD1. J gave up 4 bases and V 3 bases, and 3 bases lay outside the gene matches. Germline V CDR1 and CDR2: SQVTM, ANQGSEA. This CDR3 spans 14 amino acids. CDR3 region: CSVDGQGASDTQYF. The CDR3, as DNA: TGCAGCGTTGATGGACAGGGGGCTTCAGATACGCAGTATTTT.

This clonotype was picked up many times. CDR3 region: CASSLSGRNQPQHF. DNA of the CDR3: TGTGCCAGCAGCCTCTCGGGACGCAATCAGCCCCAGCATTTT. This chain connects TRBV3-1 to TRBJ1-5; maybe TRBD1 (5 bases). Germline V gene data show CDR1 as LGHDT and CDR2 as YNNKEL (reference sequence). CDR3 length: 14 amino acids. V was trimmed by 4 bases and J by 2 bases, leaving 9 bases between them.

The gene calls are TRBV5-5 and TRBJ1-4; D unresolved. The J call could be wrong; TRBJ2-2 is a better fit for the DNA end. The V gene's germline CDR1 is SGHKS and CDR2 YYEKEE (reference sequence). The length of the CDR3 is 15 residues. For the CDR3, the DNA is TGTGCCAGCAGCTTGGCTGGAACCCTCTACGAGGAGCTGTTTTTT. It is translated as CASSLAGTLYEELFF.

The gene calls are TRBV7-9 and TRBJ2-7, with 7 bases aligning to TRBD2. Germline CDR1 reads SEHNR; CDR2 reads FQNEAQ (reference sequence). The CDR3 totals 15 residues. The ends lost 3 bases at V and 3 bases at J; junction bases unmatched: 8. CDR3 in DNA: TGTGCCAGCAGCTTGCGCGGGAGCCCCGGCTACGAGCAGTACTTC. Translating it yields CASSLRGSPGYEQYF. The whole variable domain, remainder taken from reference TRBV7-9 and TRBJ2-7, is DTGVSQNPRHKITKRGQNVTFRCDPISEHNRLYWYRQTLGQGPEFLTYFQNEAQLEKSRLLSDRFSAERPKGSFSTLEIQRTEQGDSAMYLCASSLRGSPGYEQYFGPGTRLTVT.

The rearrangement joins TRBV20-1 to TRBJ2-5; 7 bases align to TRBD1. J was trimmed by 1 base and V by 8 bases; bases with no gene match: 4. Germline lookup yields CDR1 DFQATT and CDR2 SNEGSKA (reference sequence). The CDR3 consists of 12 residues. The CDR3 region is CSTRQGQETQYF. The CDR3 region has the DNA TGCAGTACGAGACAGGGCCAAGAGACCCAGTACTTC.

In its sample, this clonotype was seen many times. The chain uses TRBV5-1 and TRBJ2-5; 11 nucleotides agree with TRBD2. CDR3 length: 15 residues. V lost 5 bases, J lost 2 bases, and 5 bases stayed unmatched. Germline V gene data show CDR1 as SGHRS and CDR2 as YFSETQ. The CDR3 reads CASSLAGGWQETQYF. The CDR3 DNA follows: TGCGCCAGCAGTCTAGCGGGGGGCTGGCAAGAGACCCAGTACTTC.

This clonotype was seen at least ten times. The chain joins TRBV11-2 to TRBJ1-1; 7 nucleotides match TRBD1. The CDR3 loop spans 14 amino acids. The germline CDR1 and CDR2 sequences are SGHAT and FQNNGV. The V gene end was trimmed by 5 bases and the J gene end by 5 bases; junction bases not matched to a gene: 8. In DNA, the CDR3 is TGTGCCAGCAGCCTTACAGGGGATTGGACTGAAGCTTTCTTT. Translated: CASSLTGDWTEAFF. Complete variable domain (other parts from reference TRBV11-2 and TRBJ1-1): EAGVAQSPRYKIIEKRQSVAFWCNPISGHATLYWYQQILGQGPKLLIQFQNNGVVDDSQLPKDRFSAERLKGVDSTLKIQPAKLEDSAVYLCASSLTGDWTEAFFGQGTRLTVV.

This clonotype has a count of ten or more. The CDR3 loop reads CASSAHRAGTISYEQYF. Here the CDR3 DNA reads TGTGCCAGCAGCGCTCACCGCGCGGGAACTATAAGCTACGAGCAGTACTTC. The chain couples TRBV9 to TRBJ2-7; TRBD2 is a possible D gene (6 bases). Germline loops: CDR1 SGDLS, CDR2 YYNGEE. This CDR3 is 17 amino acids long. Deletions cut 3 bases from V and 3 bases from J, with 22 bases between.

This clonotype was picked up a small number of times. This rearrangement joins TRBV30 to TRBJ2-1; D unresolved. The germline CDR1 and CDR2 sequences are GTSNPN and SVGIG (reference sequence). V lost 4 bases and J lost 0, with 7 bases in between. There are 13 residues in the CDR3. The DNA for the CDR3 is TGTGCCTGGACAATCGGCTCCTACAATGAGCAGTTCTTC. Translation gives CAWTIGSYNEQFF.

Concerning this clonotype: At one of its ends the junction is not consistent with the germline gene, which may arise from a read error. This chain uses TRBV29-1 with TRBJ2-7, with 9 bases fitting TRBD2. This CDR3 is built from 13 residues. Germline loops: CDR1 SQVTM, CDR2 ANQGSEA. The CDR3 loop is CSVRAGGSFEQYF. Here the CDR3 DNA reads TGCAGCGTCCGGGCGGGGGGGTCCTTCGAGCAGTACTTC.

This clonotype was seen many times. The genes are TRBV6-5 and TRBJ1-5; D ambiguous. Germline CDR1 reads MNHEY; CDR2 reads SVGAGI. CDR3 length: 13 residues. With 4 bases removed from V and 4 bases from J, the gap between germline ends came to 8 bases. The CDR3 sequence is CASSLIENQPQHF. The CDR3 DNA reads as TGTGCCAGCAGTTTGATAGAGAATCAGCCCCAGCATTTT.

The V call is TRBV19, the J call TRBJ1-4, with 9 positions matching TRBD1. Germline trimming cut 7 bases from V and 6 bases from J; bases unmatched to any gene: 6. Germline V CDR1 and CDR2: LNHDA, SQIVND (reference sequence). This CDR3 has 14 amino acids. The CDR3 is CASNPTGGYEKLFF. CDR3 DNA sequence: TGTGCCAGTAACCCCACAGGGGGCTATGAAAAACTGTTTTTT.

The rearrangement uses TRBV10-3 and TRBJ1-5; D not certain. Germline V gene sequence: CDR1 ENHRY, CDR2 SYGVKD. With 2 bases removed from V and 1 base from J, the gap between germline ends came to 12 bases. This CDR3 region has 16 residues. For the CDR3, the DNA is TGTGCCATCAGTGAGCGAGGCCCCAGGAGCAATCAGCCCCAGCATTTT. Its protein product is CAISERGPRSNQPQHF.